This TCR beta chain came from a study of human T cells and chemical hapten exposure. This clonotype was found many times. Time point indicated: pre-sensitization, week 0. Treatment here: therapeutic diphenylcyclopropenone sensitization with weekly scalp DPC. The CDR3 extends over 12 amino acids. Germline CDR1 reads SEHNR; CDR2 reads FQNEAQ (reference sequence). V was trimmed by 5 bases and J by 4 bases, leaving 8 bases between them. TCRdb reanalysed the RACE reads using MiXCR and keeps one entry per CDR3 protein. The repertoire has under 90,000 distinct CDR3 sequences, 9.6% of them found once; the top ten carry 3.6%.

The sequencing used whole blood, collected in connection with sensitization to the hapten diphenylcyclopropenone (DPC). The origin of this receptor is a woman aged 35 to 49 with alopecia areata. Some clones in this sample may be carry-over from other donors' samples. J is TRBJ1-1 and V is TRBV7-9; D uncertain. CDR3 region: CASSHTGTEAFF. CDR3 nucleotide sequence: TGTGCCAGCAGCCATACGGGCACTGAAGCTTTCTTT.